Included here is one TCR beta chain sequence, with context. The sample belongs to a study of blood T cell repertoires in COVID-19. The wider study: Spain, Italy and the United States supplied samples that represented acute and convalescent COVID-19. Sources were T cells, B-cell-depleted T cells, or PBMCs; the material itself was cDNA or gDNA.

This CDR3 region has 15 residues. Germline V CDR1 and CDR2: MRHNA, SNTAGT. Between the trimmed V and J ends, which lost 2 bases and 6 bases, there was a span of 14 bases. Original data processing: For nucleated cells, counts were estimated from reference gene primer amplification. Sequencing was performed with immunoSEQ multiplex PCR; in TCRdb, only in-frame clones are kept and a portion is missing. The V and J calls and clone size were taken over from that table, and D and trimming were inferred from the DNA. The data hold over 250,000 clones, with 70% to 90% observed a single time. This clonotype originated in a woman aged 55-70 years with acute or convalescent COVID-19. This chain uses TRBV6-4 with TRBJ2-1; D is uncertain. Sequenced input: peripheral blood. The CDR3 DNA follows: TGTGCCAGCAGTGACCCCCTCCGGAGCAGCAATGAGCAGTTCTTC. Translating gives CASSDPLRSSNEQFF.